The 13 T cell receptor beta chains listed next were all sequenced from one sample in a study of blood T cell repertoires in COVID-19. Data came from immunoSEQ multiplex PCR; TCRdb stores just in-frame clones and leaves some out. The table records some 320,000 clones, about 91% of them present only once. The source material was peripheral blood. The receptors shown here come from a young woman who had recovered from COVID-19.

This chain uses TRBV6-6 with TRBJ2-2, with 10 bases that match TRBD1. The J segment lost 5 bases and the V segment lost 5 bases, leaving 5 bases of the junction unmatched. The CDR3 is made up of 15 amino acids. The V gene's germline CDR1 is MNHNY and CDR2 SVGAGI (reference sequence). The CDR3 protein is CASSQTGGGTGELFF. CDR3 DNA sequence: TGTGCCAGCAGTCAGACAGGGGGCGGGACCGGGGAGCTGTTTTTT.

CDR3 DNA: TGTGCCAGCAGCATGGTGGGACATATGAACACTGAAGCTTTCTTT. Its protein is CASSMVGHMNTEAFF. The V call is TRBV5-4, the J call TRBJ1-1; perhaps TRBD1 as D (6 bases). CDR3 length equals 15 residues. V lost 4 bases to trimming and J lost 0 bases, with 13 bases between them. Per germline, CDR1 SGHNT and CDR2 YYREEE (reference sequence).

As DNA, the CDR3 is TGCGCCAGCAGCCAAGTAGGACTAGCCCAAGAGACCCAGTACTTC. Its translation is CASSQVGLAQETQYF. The chain is built from TRBV4-1 and TRBJ2-5, with 8 bases that match TRBD2. The CDR3 consists of 15 residues. Germline CDR1 is MGHRA and CDR2 is YSYEKL. Unmatched junction bases numbered 2, after V lost 1 base and J lost 1 base.

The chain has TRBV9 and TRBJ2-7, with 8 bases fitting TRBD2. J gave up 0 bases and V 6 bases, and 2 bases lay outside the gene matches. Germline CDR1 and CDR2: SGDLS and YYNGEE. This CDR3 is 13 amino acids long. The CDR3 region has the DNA TGTGCCAGCAACAGCGGGGGCTCCTACGAGCAGTACTTC. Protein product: CASNSGGSYEQYF.

The DNA of the CDR3 is TGTGCCAGCAGCCTCCTTGGGGGTTTAGCGGGGCCCCAAGAGACCCAGTACTTC. Protein sequence: CASSLLGGLAGPQETQYF. This chain joins TRBV5-6 and TRBJ2-5, with TRBD2 identical over 8 bases. The CDR3 sequence is 18 residues long. CDR1 is SGHDT, CDR2 YYEEEE, per germline. V was clipped by 4 bases and J by 1 base; unmatched bases: 15.

Here the CDR3 reads CASSERHSTNEKLFF. The DNA of the CDR3 is TGCGCCAGCAGTGAGAGACATTCAACTAATGAAAAACTGTTTTTT. The rearrangement uses TRBV10-1 and TRBJ1-4; D not resolved. V lost 2 bases, J lost 0 bases, and 7 bases lay in between. CDR3 size: 15 residues. The V gene's germline CDR1 is WNHNN and CDR2 SYGVQD (reference sequence).

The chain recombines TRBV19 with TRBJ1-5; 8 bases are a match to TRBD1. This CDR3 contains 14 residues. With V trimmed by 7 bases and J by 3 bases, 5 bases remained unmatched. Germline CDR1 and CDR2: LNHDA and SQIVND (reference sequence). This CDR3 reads CASKRTGFNQPQHF. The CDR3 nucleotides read TGTGCCAGTAAACGGACAGGGTTCAATCAGCCCCAGCATTTT.

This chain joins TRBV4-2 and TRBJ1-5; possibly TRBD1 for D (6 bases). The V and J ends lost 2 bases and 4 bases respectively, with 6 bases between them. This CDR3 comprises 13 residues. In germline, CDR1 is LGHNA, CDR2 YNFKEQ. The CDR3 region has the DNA TGTGCCAGCAGCCAAAGGGGGAATCAGCCCCAGCATTTT. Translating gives CASSQRGNQPQHF.

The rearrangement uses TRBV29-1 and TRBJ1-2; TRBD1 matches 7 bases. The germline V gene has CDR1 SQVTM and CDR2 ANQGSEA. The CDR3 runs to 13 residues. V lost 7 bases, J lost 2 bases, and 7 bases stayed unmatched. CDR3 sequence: CSGGTVPNYGYTF. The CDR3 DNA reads TGCAGCGGAGGGACAGTACCGAACTATGGCTACACCTTC. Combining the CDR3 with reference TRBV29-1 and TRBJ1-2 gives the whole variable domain SAVISQKPSRDICQRGTSLTIQCQVDSQVTMMFWYRQQPGQSLTLIATANQGSEATYESGFVIDKFPISRPNLTFSTLTVSNMSPEDSSIYLCSGGTVPNYGYTFGSGTRLTVV.

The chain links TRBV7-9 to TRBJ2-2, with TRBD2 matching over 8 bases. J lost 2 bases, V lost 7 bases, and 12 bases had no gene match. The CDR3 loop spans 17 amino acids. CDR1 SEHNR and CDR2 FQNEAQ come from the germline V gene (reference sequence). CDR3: CASISRRAGGNTGELFF. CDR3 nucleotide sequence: TGTGCCAGCATCTCCCGCCGGGCGGGGGGTAACACCGGGGAGCTGTTTTTT.

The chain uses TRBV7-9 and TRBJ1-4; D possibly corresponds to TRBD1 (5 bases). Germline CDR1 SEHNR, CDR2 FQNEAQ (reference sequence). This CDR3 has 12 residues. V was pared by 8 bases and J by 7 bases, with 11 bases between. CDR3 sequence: CASDQGGEKLFF. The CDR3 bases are TGTGCCAGCGATCAGGGAGGTGAAAAACTGTTTTTT.

The CDR3 region is CASSLSRLAATKETQYF. CDR3 bases: TGTGCCAGCAGTTTATCCCGACTAGCTGCAACCAAAGAGACCCAGTACTTC. The chain employs TRBV27 and TRBJ2-5; TRBD2 aligns across 7 bases. V lost 0 bases and J lost 3; bases outside the gene matches: 10. Germline CDR1 reads MNHEY; CDR2 reads SMNVEV (reference sequence). This CDR3 is built from 17 residues.

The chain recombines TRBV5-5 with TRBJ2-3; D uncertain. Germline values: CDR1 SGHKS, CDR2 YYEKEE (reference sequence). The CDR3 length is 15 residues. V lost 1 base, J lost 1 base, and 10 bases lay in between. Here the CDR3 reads CASSLSQVGTDTQYF. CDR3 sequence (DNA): TGTGCCAGCAGCTTGTCCCAGGTTGGCACAGATACGCAGTATTTT.